The 5 T cell receptor beta chains in this list originate from one sample, sequenced in a study of cytomegalovirus exposure and HLA in healthy donors. With 60 Vbeta and 13 Jbeta primers, the PCR was carried out. This table comes from immunoSEQ multiplex PCR, and its TCRdb copy is limited to in-frame clones, with some not included. The data show over 150,000 clones, around 80% seen once. The sequenced sample was PBMCs. The receptors shown here come from a male donor in good health and CMV-seropositive.

V gene TRBV23-1 combines with J gene TRBJ2-5; possible D gene TRBD2, 5 bases. TRBV23-1 is identified as an open reading frame with a role that is uncertain. The CDR3 has 14 amino acids. The ends were cut back, 1 base at V and 1 base at J, with 7 bases in the middle. CDR3 loop: CASSQCEGQETQYF. CDR3 in DNA: TGCGCCAGCAGTCAATGCGAGGGCCAAGAGACCCAGTACTTC.

V is TRBV4-3 and J is TRBJ2-1, with TRBD1 matching 9 bases. The CDR3 has 14 residues. Per the germline V gene, CDR1 is LGHNA and CDR2 is YSLEER. The trim removed 3 bases at V and 7 bases at J, leaving 4 bases unmatched. The CDR3 protein is CASSQRTGENEQFF. The DNA for the CDR3 is TGCGCCAGCAGCCAGCGGACAGGGGAAAATGAGCAGTTCTTC.

The chain combines TRBV27 with TRBJ1-5; 8 nucleotides match TRBD1. The length of the CDR3 is 15 residues. Per the germline V gene, CDR1 is MNHEY and CDR2 is SMNVEV (reference sequence). J was trimmed by 3 bases and V by 6 bases; bases with no gene match: 7. CDR3 nucleotides: TGTGCCAGCAGCCGATCGGACAGGGCCAATCAGCCCCAGCATTTT. It yields the protein CASSRSDRANQPQHF.

This clone was detected only once. The J gene is TRBJ1-2, the V gene TRBV9, with TRBD1 matching over 10 bases. Germline V lookup: CDR1 SGDLS, CDR2 YYNGEE. V lost 3 bases, J lost 7 bases, and 3 bases stayed unmatched. The CDR3 extends over 13 amino acids. Here the CDR3 reads CASSGTGGGGYTF. CDR3 DNA: TGTGCCAGCAGCGGGACAGGGGGTGGTGGCTACACCTTC. The full variable domain, in which reference TRBV9 and TRBJ1-2 provide the parts outside the CDR3, is DSGVTQTPKHLITATGQRVTLRCSPRSGDLSVYWYQQSLDQGLQFLIQYYNGEERAKGNILERFSAQQFPDLHSELNLSSLELGDSALYFCASSGTGGGGYTFGSGTRLTVV.

This chain links TRBV7-9 with TRBJ2-5, with TRBD2 as a possible D gene (6 bases). This CDR3 has 13 amino acids. Trimming left V 7 bases short and J 3 bases short, with 12 bases between. Germline V lookup: CDR1 SEHNR, CDR2 FQNEAQ (reference sequence). The CDR3 nucleotides read TGTGCCAGCAAGACGGGGGTAGAAGAGACCCAGTACTTC. Translated, it gives CASKTGVEETQYF. Full variable domain (remainder filled in from reference TRBV7-9 and TRBJ2-5): DTGVSQNPRHKITKRGQNVTFRCDPISEHNRLYWYRQTLGQGPEFLTYFQNEAQLEKSRLLSDRFSAERPKGSFSTLEIQRTEQGDSAMYLCASKTGVEETQYFGPGTRLLVL.